Following are 2 T cell receptor beta chains from one sample sequenced in a study of beta chain features in type 1 diabetes. The study reverse transcribed the entire isolated RNA, so it sequenced expressed TCRB transcripts. Assay used: immunoSEQ multiplex PCR; TCRdb lists only in-frame clones, some missing. Of hundreds of thousands of clones listed, roughly 31% are singletons. The sample taken for sequencing was naive CD4+ T cells from blood. All receptors come from a man younger than 35 in good health.

As DNA, the CDR3 is TGTGCCTGGAGTGACGGACAGGGCTCCTACAATGAGCAGTTCTTC. This sequence encodes CAWSDGQGSYNEQFF. This chain connects TRBV30 to TRBJ2-1; 8 bases align to TRBD1. This CDR3 comprises 15 residues. Germline V gives CDR1 GTSNPN, CDR2 SVGIG (reference sequence). V dropped 1 base and J dropped 0; count of bases not matched to a gene: 2. Full variable domain (remainder filled in from reference TRBV30 and TRBJ2-1): SQTIHQWPATLVQPVGSPLSLECTVEGTSNPNLYWYRQAAGRGLQLLFYSVGIGQISSEVPQNLSASRPQDRQFILSSKKLLLSDSGFYLCAWSDGQGSYNEQFFGPGTRLTVL.

The CDR3 region is CASSLREYGYTF. CDR3 nucleotide sequence: TGTGCCAGCAGCCTGAGAGAGTATGGCTACACCTTC. This chain links TRBV5-6 with TRBJ1-2; no clear D gene. This CDR3 comprises 12 residues. V lost 4 bases to trimming and J lost 5 bases, with 9 bases between them. Per germline, CDR1 SGHDT and CDR2 YYEEEE.